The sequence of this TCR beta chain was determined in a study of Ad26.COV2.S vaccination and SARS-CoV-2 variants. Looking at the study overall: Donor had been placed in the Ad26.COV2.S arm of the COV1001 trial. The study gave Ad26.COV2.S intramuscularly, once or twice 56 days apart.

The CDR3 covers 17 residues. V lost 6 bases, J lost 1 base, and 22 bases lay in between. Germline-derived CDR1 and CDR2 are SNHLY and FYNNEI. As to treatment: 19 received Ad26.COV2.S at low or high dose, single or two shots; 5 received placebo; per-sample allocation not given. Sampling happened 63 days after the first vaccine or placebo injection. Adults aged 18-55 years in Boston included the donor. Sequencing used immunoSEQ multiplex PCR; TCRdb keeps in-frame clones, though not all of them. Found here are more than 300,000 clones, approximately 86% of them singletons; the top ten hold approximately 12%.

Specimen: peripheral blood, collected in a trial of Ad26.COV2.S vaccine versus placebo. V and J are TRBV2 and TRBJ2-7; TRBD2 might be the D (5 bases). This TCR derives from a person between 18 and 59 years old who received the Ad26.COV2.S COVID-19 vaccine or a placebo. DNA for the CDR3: TGTGCCAGCAGCTCCTCGGAGGAACAGTCCCTTTCCTACGAGCAGTACTTC. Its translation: CASSSSEEQSLSYEQYF.